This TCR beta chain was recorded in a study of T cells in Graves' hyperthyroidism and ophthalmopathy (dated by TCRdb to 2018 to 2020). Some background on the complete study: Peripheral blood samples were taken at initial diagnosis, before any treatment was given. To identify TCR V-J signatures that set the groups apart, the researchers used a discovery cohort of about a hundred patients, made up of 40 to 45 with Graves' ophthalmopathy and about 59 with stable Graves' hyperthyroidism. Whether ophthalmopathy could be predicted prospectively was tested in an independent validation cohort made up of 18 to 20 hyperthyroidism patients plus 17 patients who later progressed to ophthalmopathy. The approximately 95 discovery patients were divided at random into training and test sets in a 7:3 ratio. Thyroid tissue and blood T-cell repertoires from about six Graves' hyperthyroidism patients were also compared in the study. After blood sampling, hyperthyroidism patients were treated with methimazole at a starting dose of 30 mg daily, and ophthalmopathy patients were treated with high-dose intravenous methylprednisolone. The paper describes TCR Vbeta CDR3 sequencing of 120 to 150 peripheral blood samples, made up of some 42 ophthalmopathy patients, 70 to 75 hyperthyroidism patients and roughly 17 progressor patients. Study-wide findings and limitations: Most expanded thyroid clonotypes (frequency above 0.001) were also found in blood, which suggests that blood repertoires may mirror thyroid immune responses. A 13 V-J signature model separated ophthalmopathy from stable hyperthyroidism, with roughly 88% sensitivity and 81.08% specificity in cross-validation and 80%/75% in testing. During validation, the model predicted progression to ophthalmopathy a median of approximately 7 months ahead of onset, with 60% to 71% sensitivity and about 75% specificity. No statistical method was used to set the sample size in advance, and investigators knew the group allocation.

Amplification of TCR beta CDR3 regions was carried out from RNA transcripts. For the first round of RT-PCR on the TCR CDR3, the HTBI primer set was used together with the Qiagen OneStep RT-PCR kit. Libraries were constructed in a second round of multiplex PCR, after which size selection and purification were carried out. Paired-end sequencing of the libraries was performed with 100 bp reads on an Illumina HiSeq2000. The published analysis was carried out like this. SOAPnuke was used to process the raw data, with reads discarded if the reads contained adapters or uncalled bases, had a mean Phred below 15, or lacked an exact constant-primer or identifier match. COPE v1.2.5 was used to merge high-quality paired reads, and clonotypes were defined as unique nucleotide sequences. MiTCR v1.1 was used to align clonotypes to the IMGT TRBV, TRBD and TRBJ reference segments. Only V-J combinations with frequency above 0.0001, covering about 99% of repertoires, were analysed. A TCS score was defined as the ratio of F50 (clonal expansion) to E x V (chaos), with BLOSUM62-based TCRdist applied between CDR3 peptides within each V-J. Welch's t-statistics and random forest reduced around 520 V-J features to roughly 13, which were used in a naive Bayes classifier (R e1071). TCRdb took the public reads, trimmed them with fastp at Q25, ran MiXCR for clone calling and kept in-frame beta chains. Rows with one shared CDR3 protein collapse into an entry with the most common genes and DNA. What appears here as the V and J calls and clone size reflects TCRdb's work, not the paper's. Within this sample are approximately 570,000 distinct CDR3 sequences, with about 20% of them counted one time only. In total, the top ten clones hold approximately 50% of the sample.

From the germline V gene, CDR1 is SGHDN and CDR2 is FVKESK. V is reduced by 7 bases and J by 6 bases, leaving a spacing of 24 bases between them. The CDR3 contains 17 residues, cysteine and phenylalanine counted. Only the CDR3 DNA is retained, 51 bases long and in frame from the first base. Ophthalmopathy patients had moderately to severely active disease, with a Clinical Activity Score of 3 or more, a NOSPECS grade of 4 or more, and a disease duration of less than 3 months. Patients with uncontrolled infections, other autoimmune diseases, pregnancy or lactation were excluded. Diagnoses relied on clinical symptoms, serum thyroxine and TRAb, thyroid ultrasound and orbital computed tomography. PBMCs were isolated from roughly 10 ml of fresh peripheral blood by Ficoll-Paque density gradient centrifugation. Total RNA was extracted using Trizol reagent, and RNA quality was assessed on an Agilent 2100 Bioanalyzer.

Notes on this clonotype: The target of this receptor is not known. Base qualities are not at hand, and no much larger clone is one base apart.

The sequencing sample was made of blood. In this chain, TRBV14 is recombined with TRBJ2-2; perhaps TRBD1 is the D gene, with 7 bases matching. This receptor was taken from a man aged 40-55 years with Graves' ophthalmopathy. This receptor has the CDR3 CASTPGMGRGVAGELFF. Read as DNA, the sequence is TGTGCCAGCACCCCCGGGATGGGCAGGGGGGTTGCCGGGGAGCTGTTTTTT.